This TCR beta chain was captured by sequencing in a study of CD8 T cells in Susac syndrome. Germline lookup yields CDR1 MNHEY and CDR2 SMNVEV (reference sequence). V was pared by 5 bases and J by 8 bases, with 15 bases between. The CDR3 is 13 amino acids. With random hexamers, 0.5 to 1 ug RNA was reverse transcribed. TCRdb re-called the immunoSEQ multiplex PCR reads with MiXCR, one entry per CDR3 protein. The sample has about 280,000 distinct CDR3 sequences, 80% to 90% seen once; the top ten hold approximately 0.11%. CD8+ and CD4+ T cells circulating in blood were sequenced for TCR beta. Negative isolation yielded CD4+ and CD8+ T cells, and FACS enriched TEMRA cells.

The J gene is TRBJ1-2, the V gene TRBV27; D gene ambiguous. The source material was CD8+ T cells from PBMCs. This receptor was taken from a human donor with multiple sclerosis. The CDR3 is CASSPLIRRGYTF. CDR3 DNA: TGTGCCAGCAGTCCCCTGATCCGGCGAGGCTACACCTTC.